Sequencing of this T cell receptor (beta chain) was carried out in a study of T cell responses to AZD1222 COVID-19 vaccine. TCRdb's copy holds only in-frame clones and misses some; the assay was immunoSEQ multiplex PCR. In the table there are about 170,000 clones, about nine tenths of which are singletons. With regard to this clone: The antigen is unknown.

This CDR3 has 13 amino acids. Trimming removed 1 base at V and 6 bases at J, with 10 bases between. The germline V gene encodes CDR1 SGHTA and CDR2 FQGNSA. Broader study findings: Repertoire sampling happened only post peak T cell response. Clonal diversity may have been underestimated, and the donors were mostly white British, with more females than males. The study found vaccine-associated CD4 TCRs spanning spike, dominant at 160-218 and 743-854. At baseline, seropositivity was found in only six or seven AZD1222 recipients.

This specimen was peripheral blood, taken on day 0 of AZD1222 vaccination. The chain uses TRBV7-2 and TRBJ2-7; no clear D gene. The receptor comes from an adult in good health. CDR3 nucleotide sequence: TGTGCCAGCAGCTTAGGGGGTGCGAGCGAGCAGTACTTC. Its translation: CASSLGGASEQYF.